This entry is about one T cell receptor (beta chain). Its target is unknown. The data are from a study of cytomegalovirus exposure and HLA in healthy donors. Study-wide results and limits: Rarity characterized most TCR sequences, yet some public TCRs appeared in many donors.

The V and J ends lost 4 bases and 5 bases respectively, with 8 bases between them. This CDR3 has 12 residues. In germline, CDR1 is SEHNR, CDR2 FQNEAQ (reference sequence). Repertoires were generated with immunoSEQ multiplex PCR, while TCRdb's copy carries only in-frame clones and drops some. The top ten clones hold about 10% of a sample with about 150,000 clones, about 88% of them seen once. This receptor was obtained from a woman between 18 and 29 years old in good health and CMV-seropositive. What was sequenced was PBMCs. The gene calls are TRBV7-9 and TRBJ2-5; D possibly corresponds to TRBD2 (5 bases). The CDR3 DNA sequence: TGTGCCAGCAGCTCCCCGGGGGAGACCCAGTACTTC. It yields the protein CASSSPGETQYF.